Presented here are 8 T cell receptor beta chains from one specimen sequenced in a study of blood T cell repertoires in COVID-19. TCRdb keeps only in-frame clones here, not all; method: immunoSEQ multiplex PCR. The sample contains around 450,000 clones, about nine tenths of which appear only once. What was sequenced was PBMCs or T cells enriched from blood (not recorded which). The origin of the receptors is a woman aged 18-29 years who had recovered from COVID-19.

V gene TRBV6-6 combines with J gene TRBJ1-1; D may be TRBD1 (5 bases). Trimming removed 7 bases at V and 3 bases at J, with 15 bases between. Germline CDR1 reads MNHNY; CDR2 reads SVGAGI (reference sequence). The CDR3 runs 14 residues. CDR3 nucleotides: TGTGCCAGCATTTCCAGGGTTTCGTACACTGAAGCTTTCTTT. Translating it yields CASISRVSYTEAFF.

This chain joins TRBV5-8 and TRBJ2-1; 8 bases map to TRBD2. The CDR3 spans 15 residues. In germline, CDR1 is SGHTS, CDR2 YDEGEE. V trimming: 1 base; J trimming: 5 bases; junction bases outside the gene matches: 5. The CDR3 here is CASSLRGGLNNEQFF. CDR3 DNA: TGTGCCAGCAGCTTGCGGGGGGGCTTGAACAATGAGCAGTTCTTC. Full variable domain (outside the CDR3, taken from reference TRBV5-8 and TRBJ2-1): EAGVTQSPTHLIKTRGQQATLRCSPISGHTSVYWYQQALGLGLQFLLWYDEGEERNRGNFPPRFSGRQFPNYSSELNVNALELEDSALYLCASSLRGGLNNEQFFGPGTRLTVL.

This clone appeared once. The chain couples TRBV24-1 to TRBJ1-2, with 9 nucleotides matching TRBD1. Germline V CDR1 and CDR2: KGHDR, SFDVKD. J lost 8 bases, V lost 4 bases, and 13 bases had no gene match. This CDR3 has 16 amino acids. The CDR3 here is CATSDPLRTGGTGYTF. The CDR3 region has the DNA TGTGCCACCAGTGACCCGCTCCGAACAGGGGGCACAGGCTACACCTTC.

The J gene is TRBJ1-3, the V gene TRBV7-9; 8 nucleotides match TRBD1. CDR1 SEHNR and CDR2 FQNEAQ come from the germline V gene (reference sequence). The CDR3 is 15 amino acids. With 4 bases clipped from V and 0 bases from J, the junction kept 2 bases outside the gene matches. CDR3 loop: CASSYDRGSGNTIYF. The CDR3 DNA is TGTGCCAGCAGCTACGACAGGGGCTCTGGAAACACCATATATTTT.

The V call is TRBV5-4, the J call TRBJ2-7, with D perhaps matching TRBD1 (7 bases). The CDR3 is made up of 14 amino acids. Per the germline V gene, CDR1 is SGHNT and CDR2 is YYREEE (reference sequence). Deletions cut 1 base from V and 6 bases from J, with 14 bases between. This CDR3 reads CASSLIDRDSEQYF. The DNA for the CDR3 is TGTGCCAGCAGCTTGATAGACAGGGACTCCGAGCAGTACTTC.

The chain joins TRBV3-1 (or the pseudogene TRBV3-2) to TRBJ1-6; 7 bases line up with TRBD1. The CDR3 runs to 14 residues. J gave up 10 bases and V 1 base, and 4 bases lay outside the gene matches. Germline V gene sequence: CDR1 LGHDT, CDR2 YNNKEL (reference sequence). This CDR3 reads CASSQGQGGSPLHF. DNA for the CDR3: TGTGCCAGCAGCCAAGGGCAGGGGGGATCACCCCTCCACTTT.

The chain couples TRBV7-8 to TRBJ1-3; no reliable D call. V was trimmed by 1 base and J by 0 bases, leaving 7 bases between them. CDR1 is SGHVS, CDR2 FQNEAQ, per germline. CDR3 length: 15 amino acids. This CDR3 is CASSLGEYSGNTIYF. The CDR3 coding sequence is TGTGCCAGCAGCTTAGGGGAGTACTCTGGAAACACCATATATTTT.

The chain has TRBV6-5 and TRBJ1-2; perhaps TRBD1 as D (6 bases). Germline V gene sequence: CDR1 MNHEY, CDR2 SVGAGI. CDR3 length: 13 residues. V was pared by 6 bases and J by 5 bases, with 13 bases between. Here the CDR3 reads CASSPGETYGYTF. In DNA, the CDR3 is TGTGCCAGCAGCCCAGGGGAGACGTATGGCTACACCTTC.